This T cell receptor (beta chain) was observed in a study of CD8 T cells in Susac syndrome. The RNA, about 0.5 to 1 ug, was put through reverse transcription using random hexamers. The CDR3 of TCR beta was amplified by immunoSEQ multiplex PCR across 54 Vbeta and 13 Jbeta. TCRdb reprocessed the immunoSEQ multiplex PCR reads with MiXCR, giving one entry per CDR3 protein. The sample carries 90,000 to 150,000 distinct CDR3 sequences, roughly 94% recorded once. The T cells that were sequenced for TCR beta were CD8+ and CD4+ cells from blood. The CDR3 is made up of 17 amino acids. The sample taken for sequencing was CD4+ T cells from PBMCs. The clonotype originates from a human donor in good health. The chain combines TRBV21-1 with TRBJ2-1; the table's D call, TRBD2, was not checked against the DNA. TRBV21-1 is described as a pseudogene. Here the CDR3 DNA reads TGTGCCAGCAGCAGGTGCGCTAGCGGGAGCTCCTACAATGAGCAGTTCTTC. Protein product: CASSRCASGSSYNEQFF.